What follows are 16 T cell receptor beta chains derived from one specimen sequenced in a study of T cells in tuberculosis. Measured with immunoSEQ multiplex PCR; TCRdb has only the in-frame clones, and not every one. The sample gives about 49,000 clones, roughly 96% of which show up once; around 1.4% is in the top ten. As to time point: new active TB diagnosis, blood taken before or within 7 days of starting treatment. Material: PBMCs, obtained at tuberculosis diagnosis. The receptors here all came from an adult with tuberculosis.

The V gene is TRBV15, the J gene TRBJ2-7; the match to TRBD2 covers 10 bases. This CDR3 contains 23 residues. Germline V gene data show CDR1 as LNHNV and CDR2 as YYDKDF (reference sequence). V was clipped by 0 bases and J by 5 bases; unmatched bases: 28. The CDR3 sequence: CATSREILYGEREGQTAAHEQYF. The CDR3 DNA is TGTGCCACCAGCAGAGAGATCCTCTATGGGGAGCGGGAGGGCCAGACGGCCGCCCACGAGCAGTACTTC.

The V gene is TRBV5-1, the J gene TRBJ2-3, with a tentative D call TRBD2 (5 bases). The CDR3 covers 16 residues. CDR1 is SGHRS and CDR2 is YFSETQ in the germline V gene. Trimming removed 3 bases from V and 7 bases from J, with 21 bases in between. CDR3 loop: CASSWGAGGFANTQYF. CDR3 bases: TGCGCCAGCAGCTGGGGAGCCGGAGGCTTCGCCAATACGCAGTATTTT.

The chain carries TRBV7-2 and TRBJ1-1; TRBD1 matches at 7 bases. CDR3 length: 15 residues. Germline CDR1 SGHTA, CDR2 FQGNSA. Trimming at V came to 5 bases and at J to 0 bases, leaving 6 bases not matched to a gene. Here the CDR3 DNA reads TGTGCCAGCAGCCCCCGGACAGGTCTGAACACTGAAGCTTTCTTT. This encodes CASSPRTGLNTEAFF.

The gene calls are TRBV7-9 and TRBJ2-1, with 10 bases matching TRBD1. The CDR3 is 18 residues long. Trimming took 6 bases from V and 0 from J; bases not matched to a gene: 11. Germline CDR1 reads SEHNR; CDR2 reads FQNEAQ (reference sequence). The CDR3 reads CASSIRDRGDGSYNEQFF. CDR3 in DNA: TGTGCCAGCAGTATCCGGGACAGGGGAGATGGCTCCTACAATGAGCAGTTCTTC.

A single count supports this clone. CDR3 bases: TGTGCCAGCAGCTTAGGGGACAGGGGAAGTGGCTACACCTTC. Protein: CASSLGDRGSGYTF. This chain uses TRBV9 with TRBJ1-2, with 10 nucleotides matching TRBD1. The germline gives CDR1 SGDLS, CDR2 YYNGEE. The CDR3 consists of 14 residues. V was pared by 4 bases and J by 7 bases, with 7 bases of the junction left unmatched.

The CDR3 DNA follows: TGTGCCAGCAGTTCCCCGGGACAGACCTCCTACGAGCAGTACTTC. This encodes CASSSPGQTSYEQYF. The genes are TRBV28 and TRBJ2-7, with 7 bases matching TRBD1. The CDR3 extends over 15 amino acids. With 4 bases clipped from V and 0 bases from J, the junction kept 6 bases outside the gene matches. The germline CDR1 and CDR2 sequences are MDHEN and SYDVKM.

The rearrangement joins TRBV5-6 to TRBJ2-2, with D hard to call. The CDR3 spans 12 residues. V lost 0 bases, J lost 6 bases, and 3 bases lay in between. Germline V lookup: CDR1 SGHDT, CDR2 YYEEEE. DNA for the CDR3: TGTGCCAGCAGCTTGGCCTCCGGGGAGCTGTTTTTT. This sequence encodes CASSLASGELFF. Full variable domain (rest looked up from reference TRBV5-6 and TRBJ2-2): DAGVTQSPTHLIKTRGQQVTLRCSPKSGHDTVSWYQQALGQGPQFIFQYYEEEERQRGNFPDRFSGHQFPNYSSELNVNALLLGDSALYLCASSLASGELFFGEGSRLTVL.

CDR3 residues: CASSPLGLYNEQFF. CDR3 nucleotide sequence: TGTGCCAGCAGCCCACTAGGTCTCTACAATGAGCAGTTCTTC. The V and J genes are TRBV27 and TRBJ2-1; weak D call: TRBD2 (5 bases). CDR1 and CDR2 from the germline V gene are MNHEY and SMNVEV (reference sequence). Trimming stripped 6 bases from V and 3 bases from J, with 12 bases between. The CDR3 extends over 14 amino acids.

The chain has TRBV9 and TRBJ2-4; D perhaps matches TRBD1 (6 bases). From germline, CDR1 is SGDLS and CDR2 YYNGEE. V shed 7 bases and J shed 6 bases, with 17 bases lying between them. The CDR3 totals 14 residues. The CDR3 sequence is CASSGQGYGNIQYF. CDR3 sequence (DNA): TGTGCCAGCTCCGGTCAGGGGTATGGAAACATTCAGTACTTC.

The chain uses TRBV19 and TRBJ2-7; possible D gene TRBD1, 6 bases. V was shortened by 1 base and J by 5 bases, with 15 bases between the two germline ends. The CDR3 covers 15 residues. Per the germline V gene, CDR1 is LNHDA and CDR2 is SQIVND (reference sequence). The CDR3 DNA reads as TGTGCCAGTAGTATAGCAGGGGCCGAGGGTAACGAGCAGTACTTC. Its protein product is CASSIAGAEGNEQYF.

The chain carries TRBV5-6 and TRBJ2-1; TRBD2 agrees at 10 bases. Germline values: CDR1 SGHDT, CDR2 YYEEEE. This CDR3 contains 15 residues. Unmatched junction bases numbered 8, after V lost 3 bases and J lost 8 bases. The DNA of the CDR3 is TGTGCCAGCAGCTGGCGCCTAGCGGGAGACTATGAGCAGTTCTTC. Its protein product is CASSWRLAGDYEQFF.

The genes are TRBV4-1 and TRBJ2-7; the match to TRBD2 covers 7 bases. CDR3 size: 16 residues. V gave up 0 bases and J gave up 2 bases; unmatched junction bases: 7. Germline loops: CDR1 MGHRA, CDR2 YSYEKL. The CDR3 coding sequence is TGCGCCAGCAGCCAAGATGGCACTAGCGTAACCTACGAGCAGTACTTC. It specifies CASSQDGTSVTYEQYF.

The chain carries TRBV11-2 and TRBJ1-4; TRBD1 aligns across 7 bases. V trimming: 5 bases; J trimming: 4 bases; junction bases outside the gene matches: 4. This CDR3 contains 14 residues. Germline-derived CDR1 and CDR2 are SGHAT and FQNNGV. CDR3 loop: CASSRDRVNEKLFF. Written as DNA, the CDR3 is TGTGCCAGCAGCCGTGACAGGGTTAATGAAAAACTGTTTTTT.

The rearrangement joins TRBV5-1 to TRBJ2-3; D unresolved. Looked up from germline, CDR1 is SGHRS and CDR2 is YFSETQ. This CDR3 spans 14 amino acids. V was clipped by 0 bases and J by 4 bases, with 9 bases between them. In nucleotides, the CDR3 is TGCGCCAGCAGCTTGGAATTGGGCTCAGATACGCAGTATTTT. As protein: CASSLELGSDTQYF.

The DNA for the CDR3 is TGCAGTGCCCCAGGGGACTATGGCTACACCTTC. Amino acids: CSAPGDYGYTF. V is TRBV20-1 and J is TRBJ1-2; possibly TRBD1 for D (6 bases). The CDR3 loop spans 11 amino acids. From germline, CDR1 is DFQATT and CDR2 SNEGSKA (reference sequence). Trimming stripped 6 bases from V and 3 bases from J, with 8 bases between.

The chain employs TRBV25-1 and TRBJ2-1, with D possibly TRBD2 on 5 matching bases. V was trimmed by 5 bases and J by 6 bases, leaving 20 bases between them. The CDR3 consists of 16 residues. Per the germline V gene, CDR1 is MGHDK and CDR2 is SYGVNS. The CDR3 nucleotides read TGTGCCAGCAGTCTGATGAGGGTGGGAACGGTCAATGAGCAGTTCTTC. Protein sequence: CASSLMRVGTVNEQFF.